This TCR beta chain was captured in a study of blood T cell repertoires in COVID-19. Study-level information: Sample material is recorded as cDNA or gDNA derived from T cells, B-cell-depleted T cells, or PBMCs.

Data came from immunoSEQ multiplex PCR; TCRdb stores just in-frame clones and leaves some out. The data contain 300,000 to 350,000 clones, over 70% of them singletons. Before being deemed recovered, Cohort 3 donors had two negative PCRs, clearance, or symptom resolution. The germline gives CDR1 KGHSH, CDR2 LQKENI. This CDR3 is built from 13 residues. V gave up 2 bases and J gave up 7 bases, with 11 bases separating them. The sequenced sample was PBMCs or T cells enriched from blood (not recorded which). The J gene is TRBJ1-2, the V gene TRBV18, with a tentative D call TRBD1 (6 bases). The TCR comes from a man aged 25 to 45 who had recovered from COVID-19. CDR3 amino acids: CASSPARGSGYTF. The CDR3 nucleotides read TGTGCCAGCTCACCAGCCAGGGGTTCTGGCTACACCTTC.